This T cell receptor (beta chain) was observed in a study of cytomegalovirus exposure and HLA in healthy donors. Comments on this clone: Its matching antigen is unknown.

The PCR used 60 Vbeta and 13 Jbeta primers. TCRdb's table, derived via immunoSEQ multiplex PCR, lists solely in-frame clones and lacks some. The data hold 150,000 to 200,000 clones, with roughly 79% observed a single time. V shed 5 bases and J 7 bases; nucleotides not matched to a gene: 11. Germline loops: CDR1 SEHNR, CDR2 FQNEAQ (reference sequence). The CDR3 loop spans 16 amino acids. Points from the study as a whole: Productive status was seen about 90% or about 30% of the time for most TCR beta V segments in an earlier analysis. Later on, analysis showed that most CMV-associated TCR beta chains appeared to be HLA-restricted.

The V and J genes are TRBV7-9 and TRBJ2-1; TRBD2 matches at 10 bases. The sequence was obtained from a woman between 50 and 59 years old in good health and CMV-seropositive. Sample: PBMCs. For the CDR3, the DNA is TGTGCCAGCAGCCTCAGGGGTGGACTAGCGGTAAATGAGCAGTTCTTC. This encodes CASSLRGGLAVNEQFF.